The 31 T cell receptor beta chains below were found in one sample sequenced in a study of blood T cell repertoires in COVID-19. TCRdb keeps only in-frame clones here, not all; method: immunoSEQ multiplex PCR. Among under 70,000 clones listed, approximately 88% were seen once. The specimen sequenced was peripheral blood. The receptors derive from a woman between 65 and 79 years old with acute or convalescent COVID-19.

The V and J genes are TRBV12-3 or TRBV12-4 and TRBJ1-1; weak D call: TRBD1 (6 bases). CDR3 length equals 13 residues. The germline V and J ends were trimmed by 7 bases and 3 bases, with 12 bases remaining between them. CDR3 protein: CASNHRGYTEAFF. In nucleotides, the CDR3 is TGTGCCAGCAACCATAGGGGGTACACTGAAGCTTTCTTT.

This chain connects TRBV5-1 to TRBJ2-7; 8 bases fit TRBD1. Looked up from germline, CDR1 is SGHRS and CDR2 is YFSETQ. V shed 4 bases and J 0 bases; nucleotides not matched to a gene: 6. The CDR3 is 15 amino acids. In DNA, the CDR3 is TGCGCCAGCAGCCCGACAGGGGCTAGCTCCTACGAGCAGTACTTC. Translating it yields CASSPTGASSYEQYF. The full variable domain, in which reference TRBV5-1 and TRBJ2-7 provide the parts outside the CDR3, is KAGVTQTPRYLIKTRGQQVTLSCSPISGHRSVSWYQQTPGQGLQFLFEYFSETQRNKGNFPGRFSGRQFSNSRSEMNVSTLELGDSALYLCASSPTGASSYEQYFGPGTRLTVT.

This clone was seen a single time. The CDR3 sequence: CASSLGGTNVRKVGEKLFF. The CDR3 DNA reads as TGTGCCAGCAGCTTAGGGGGGACAAACGTGAGGAAAGTGGGTGAAAAACTGTTTTTT. The J gene is TRBJ1-4, the V gene TRBV7-9; D perhaps matches TRBD1 (6 bases). Trimming stripped 1 base from V and 7 bases from J, with 25 bases between. The germline CDR1 and CDR2 sequences are SEHNR and FQNEAQ (reference sequence). This CDR3 has 19 amino acids.

The chain carries TRBV5-6 and TRBJ1-3; no definite D call. The ends were cut back, 4 bases at V and 0 bases at J, with 11 bases in the middle. The CDR3 runs 15 residues. The germline V gene encodes CDR1 SGHDT and CDR2 YYEEEE. Here the CDR3 reads CASSPDGGSGNTIYF. CDR3 nucleotide sequence: TGTGCCAGCAGCCCCGACGGAGGCTCTGGAAACACCATATATTTT.

This clone was seen a handful of times. V usage is TRBV6-5 and J usage is TRBJ1-3, with D maybe TRBD1 (5 bases). Trimming left V 0 bases short and J 0 bases short, with 9 bases between. CDR1 and CDR2 from the germline V gene are MNHEY and SVGAGI. The CDR3 spans 16 residues. The CDR3 protein is CASSYSGALSGNTIYF. Here the CDR3 DNA reads TGTGCCAGCAGTTACTCAGGGGCTCTCTCTGGAAACACCATATATTTT.

The rearrangement uses TRBV12-5 and TRBJ2-2; D is uncertain. V was shortened by 6 bases and J by 1 base, with 9 bases between the two germline ends. The CDR3 consists of 14 residues. Germline CDR1 is LGHNT and CDR2 is FRNRAP. CDR3 protein: CASGTRGNTGELFF. As DNA, the CDR3 is TGTGCTAGTGGCACCCGCGGGAACACCGGGGAGCTGTTTTTT.

In this sample, this clone turned up once. The chain combines TRBV14 with TRBJ1-5; 10 positions agree with TRBD1. CDR3 length: 16 residues. V lost 2 bases, J lost 4 bases, and 5 bases stayed unmatched. Per the germline V gene, CDR1 is SGHDN and CDR2 is FVKESK. Here the CDR3 reads CASSQPGTGVNQPQHF. The CDR3 DNA sequence: TGTGCCAGCAGCCAACCCGGGACAGGGGTTAATCAGCCCCAGCATTTT.

A few counts support this clone. The rearrangement links TRBV5-1 to TRBJ1-1, with TRBD1 matching 8 bases. Germline-derived CDR1 and CDR2 are SGHRS and YFSETQ. This CDR3 region has 14 residues. The trim removed 0 bases at V and 7 bases at J, leaving 5 bases unmatched. CDR3 DNA: TGCGCCAGCAGCTTGGGGGGACAGGCGCTTGAAGCTTTCTTT. Translation: CASSLGGQALEAFF.

In DNA form, the CDR3 reads TGTGCCAGCAGTTTGGCGGCCCGGACAGGGTTGAACACTGAAGCTTTCTTT. Its translation is CASSLAARTGLNTEAFF. The chain joins TRBV28 to TRBJ1-1; 8 nucleotides line up with TRBD1. This CDR3 contains 17 residues. With 3 bases clipped from V and 0 bases from J, the junction kept 9 bases outside the gene matches. Germline CDR1 reads MDHEN; CDR2 reads SYDVKM.

The CDR3 loop reads CASRTGFYEQYF. DNA of the CDR3: TGTGCCAGCAGAACCGGTTTCTACGAGCAGTACTTC. The V and J genes are TRBV6-6 and TRBJ2-7; D is ambiguous. The V gene lost 6 bases and the J gene lost 3 bases, with 9 bases spanning the gap. CDR3 length: 12 amino acids. Germline loops: CDR1 MNHNY, CDR2 SVGAGI (reference sequence).

The chain combines TRBV15 with TRBJ2-1, with a weak D call TRBD2 (6 bases). V lost 3 bases, J lost 1 base, and 13 bases lay in between. CDR3 size: 16 residues. Germline CDR1 is LNHNV and CDR2 is YYDKDF (reference sequence). The CDR3 is CATSRGPAGSYNEQFF. CDR3 bases: TGTGCCACCAGCAGGGGACCGGCGGGATCCTACAATGAGCAGTTCTTC.

The V call is TRBV18, the J call TRBJ2-7; the match to TRBD1 covers 7 bases. This CDR3 has 15 residues. CDR1 and CDR2 (germline): KGHSH, LQKENI. Germline trimming cut 3 bases from V and 3 bases from J; bases unmatched to any gene: 8. The CDR3 DNA is TGTGCCAGCTCACCGCACGGACAGGTTTACTACGAGCAGTACTTC. Translated, it gives CASSPHGQVYYEQYF.

CDR3 DNA: TGTGCCAGCAGCTTGGGCGGACAGCGGTTCTCACTTATCTATGGCTACACCTTC. Translating gives CASSLGGQRFSLIYGYTF. The V and J genes are TRBV5-4 and TRBJ1-2, with TRBD1 as a possible D gene (6 bases). V was trimmed by 0 bases and J by 4 bases, leaving 22 bases between them. Germline values: CDR1 SGHNT, CDR2 YYREEE (reference sequence). CDR3 length: 18 residues.

The chain is built from TRBV10-3 and TRBJ2-1, with 7 bases identical to TRBD2. The germline gives CDR1 ENHRY, CDR2 SYGVKD. V was clipped by 2 bases and J by 4 bases; unmatched bases: 8. This CDR3 has 16 amino acids. The CDR3, as DNA: TGTGCCATCAGTGAGCGAGGCGGGAGCGCATACAATGAGCAGTTCTTC. Translation: CAISERGGSAYNEQFF.

CDR3 DNA sequence: TGTGCCTATACGGGGGTCTTTCCCCACAATGAGCAGTTCTTC. Translated: CAYTGVFPHNEQFF. The chain recombines TRBV30 with TRBJ2-1; weak D call: TRBD2 (6 bases). The germline gives CDR1 GTSNPN, CDR2 SVGIG (reference sequence). CDR3 length equals 14 residues. Trimming took off 7 bases at V and 5 bases at J, with 18 bases between the two ends.

The chain recombines TRBV10-3 with TRBJ2-7, with TRBD1 identical over 7 bases. This CDR3 contains 15 residues. V was clipped by 2 bases and J by 7 bases; unmatched bases: 11. Germline-derived CDR1 and CDR2 are ENHRY and SYGVKD. The CDR3 DNA reads as TGTGCCATCAGTGAGGGGGTAGGGGGCGCGATTGAGCAGTACTTC. Protein sequence: CAISEGVGGAIEQYF.

CDR3 amino acids: CASSLDLLAETQYF. The CDR3 DNA follows: TGTGCCAGCAGCTTAGATCTCCTAGCGGAGACCCAGTACTTC. The V call is TRBV11-2, the J call TRBJ2-5, with D perhaps TRBD2 (6 bases). CDR3 length equals 14 residues. Trimming took 0 bases from V and 5 from J, leaving 10 bases between them. Germline V lookup: CDR1 SGHAT, CDR2 FQNNGV.

The V call is TRBV10-3, the J call TRBJ1-6, with 9 bases matching TRBD1. The CDR3 has 15 amino acids. The germline CDR1 and CDR2 sequences are ENHRY and SYGVKD. J was trimmed by 7 bases and V by 3 bases; bases with no gene match: 4. The CDR3 bases are TGTGCCATCAGTGATACGGGACAGGGAAATTCACCCCTCCACTTT. The encoded protein is CAISDTGQGNSPLHF.

The rearrangement joins TRBV10-3 to TRBJ2-2; D unresolved. CDR3 length equals 15 residues. In germline, CDR1 is ENHRY, CDR2 SYGVKD. The germline V and J ends were trimmed by 2 bases and 7 bases, with 14 bases remaining between them. The CDR3 region has the DNA TGTGCCATCAGTGAGCCTTCCCGACATGGCGGGGAGCTGTTTTTT. Amino acids: CAISEPSRHGGELFF.

The V call is TRBV6-5, the J call TRBJ1-3; D may be TRBD1 (5 bases). The ends were cut back, 8 bases at V and 1 base at J, with 9 bases in the middle. The CDR3 sequence is 13 residues long. Per the germline V gene, CDR1 is MNHEY and CDR2 is SVGAGI. The CDR3 spells CASGAPSGNTIYF. The CDR3 DNA follows: TGTGCCAGCGGGGCCCCTTCTGGAAACACCATATATTTT.

This clone was observed a few times. The chain links TRBV24-1 to TRBJ1-1; D possibly corresponds to TRBD1 (5 bases). V was clipped by 4 bases and J by 4 bases, with 15 bases between them. Looked up from germline, CDR1 is KGHDR and CDR2 is SFDVKD. The CDR3 sequence is 15 residues long. CDR3 in amino acids: CATSETGVGITEAFF. The CDR3 nucleotides read TGTGCCACCAGTGAGACGGGGGTCGGAATCACTGAAGCTTTCTTT.

The J gene is TRBJ1-2, the V gene TRBV6-1, with D uncertain. V lost 1 base to trimming and J lost 9 bases, with 15 bases between them. This CDR3 has 14 amino acids. CDR1 is MNHNS and CDR2 is SASEGT in the germline V gene. The DNA for the CDR3 is TGTGCCAGCAGTGAAGGGAGGCAGCGTGGGAGCTACACCTTC. Protein: CASSEGRQRGSYTF.

A few counts support this clone. The rearrangement joins TRBV27 to TRBJ2-1; possible D gene TRBD2, 5 bases. The CDR3 totals 16 residues. Germline V gene sequence: CDR1 MNHEY, CDR2 SMNVEV (reference sequence). The V and J ends lost 4 bases and 3 bases respectively, with 16 bases between them. In DNA, the CDR3 is TGTGCCAGCAGTTCCCTGACGAGAGGGCTCTACAATGAGCAGTTCTTC. Translation gives CASSSLTRGLYNEQFF.

The chain employs TRBV24-1 and TRBJ1-2, with 9 bases identical to TRBD1. Germline V gene data show CDR1 as KGHDR and CDR2 as SFDVKD. This CDR3 has 15 residues. J lost 4 bases, V lost 2 bases, and 4 bases had no gene match. CDR3 in amino acids: CATSDSTGGGYGYTF. The CDR3 DNA follows: TGTGCCACCAGTGATTCAACAGGGGGCGGCTATGGCTACACCTTC.

The chain carries TRBV15 and TRBJ2-2; D call uncertain. The germline V and J ends were trimmed by 1 base and 4 bases, with 13 bases remaining between them. There are 16 residues in the CDR3. The germline gives CDR1 LNHNV, CDR2 YYDKDF (reference sequence). The CDR3 nucleotides read TGTGCCACCAGCAGAGGTGGCCCCACATCCACCGGGGAGCTGTTTTTT. This translates into CATSRGGPTSTGELFF.

The rearrangement joins TRBV5-4 to TRBJ2-3, with D tentatively TRBD2 (5 bases). The CDR3 is 14 amino acids. CDR1 is SGHNT, CDR2 YYREEE, per germline (reference sequence). Trimming removed 0 bases from V and 5 bases from J, with 10 bases in between. The CDR3 nucleotides read TGTGCCAGCAGCTTGGAACGGGATAGAGATACGCAGTATTTT. Translation gives CASSLERDRDTQYF.

CDR3 DNA: TGTGCCATCAGTAGCACAGGGTCGAACACTGAAGCTTTCTTT. Its protein product is CAISSTGSNTEAFF. The chain carries TRBV10-3 and TRBJ1-1, with a tentative D call TRBD1 (6 bases). The CDR3 contains 14 residues. The germline V gene encodes CDR1 ENHRY and CDR2 SYGVKD. Trimming took off 5 bases at V and 1 base at J, with 11 bases between the two ends.

The chain is built from TRBV4-3 and TRBJ2-1, with TRBD2 as a possible D gene (6 bases). CDR1 is LGHNA, CDR2 YSLEER, per germline. The CDR3 runs 17 residues. The ends were cut back, 1 base at V and 8 bases at J, with 21 bases in the middle. The CDR3 DNA follows: TGCGCCAGCAGCCAAGGCGGTAGCGGATCCCCCCTGGATGAGCAGTTCTTC. Its protein is CASSQGGSGSPLDEQFF.

V gene TRBV4-3 combines with J gene TRBJ1-3; no definite D call. Trimming shortened V by 0 bases and J by 2 bases, and 14 bases separated the two germline ends. The CDR3 has 17 residues. In germline, CDR1 is LGHNA, CDR2 YSLEER. DNA of the CDR3: TGCGCCAGCAGCCAAGATGGAGGACCTAACGCTGGAAACACCATATATTTT. This sequence encodes CASSQDGGPNAGNTIYF.

This chain links TRBV2 with TRBJ2-6, with 7 bases fitting TRBD1. The germline V gene has CDR1 SNHLY and CDR2 FYNNEI. The V and J ends lost 6 bases and 0 bases, in that order; junction bases with no gene match: 8. This CDR3 contains 17 residues. DNA of the CDR3: TGTGCCAGCAGCCAACAGGGGTTTCTCTCTGGGGCCAACGTCCTGACTTTC. Translation gives CASSQQGFLSGANVLTF.

The chain links TRBV18 to TRBJ2-7; D ambiguous. The V end lost 4 bases, the J end lost 6 bases, and 16 bases lay between the germline ends. This CDR3 comprises 14 residues. Germline CDR1 is KGHSH and CDR2 is LQKENI. Here the CDR3 reads CASSREVDSGEQYF. Written as DNA, the CDR3 is TGTGCCAGCTCACGAGAGGTCGACTCGGGCGAGCAGTACTTC.